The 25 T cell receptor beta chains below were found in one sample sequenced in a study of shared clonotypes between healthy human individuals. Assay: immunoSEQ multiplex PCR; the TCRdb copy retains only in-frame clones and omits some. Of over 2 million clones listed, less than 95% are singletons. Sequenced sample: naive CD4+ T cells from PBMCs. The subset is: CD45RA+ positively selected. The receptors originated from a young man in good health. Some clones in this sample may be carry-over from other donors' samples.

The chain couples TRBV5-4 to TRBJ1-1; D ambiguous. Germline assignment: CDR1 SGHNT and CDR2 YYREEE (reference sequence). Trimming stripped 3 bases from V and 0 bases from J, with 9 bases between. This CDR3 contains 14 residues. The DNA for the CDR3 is TGTGCCAGCAGCTCCTCCCGGGTGAACACTGAAGCTTTCTTT. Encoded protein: CASSSSRVNTEAFF.

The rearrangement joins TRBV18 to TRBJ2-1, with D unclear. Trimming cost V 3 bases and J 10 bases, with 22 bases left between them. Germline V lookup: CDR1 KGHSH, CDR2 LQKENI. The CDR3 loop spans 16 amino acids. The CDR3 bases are TGTGCCAGCTCACCCCCTAGTTTAGAAGGGTCTTGGGAGCAGTTCTTC. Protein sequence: CASSPPSLEGSWEQFF.

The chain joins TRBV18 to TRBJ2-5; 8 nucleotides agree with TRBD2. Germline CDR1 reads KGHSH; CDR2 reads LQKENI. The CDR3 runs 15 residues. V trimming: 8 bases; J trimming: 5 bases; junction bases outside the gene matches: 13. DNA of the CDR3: TGTGCCAGCGGCCGAGGGGTAGCGGGAAGCGAGACCCAGTACTTC. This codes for CASGRGVAGSETQYF.

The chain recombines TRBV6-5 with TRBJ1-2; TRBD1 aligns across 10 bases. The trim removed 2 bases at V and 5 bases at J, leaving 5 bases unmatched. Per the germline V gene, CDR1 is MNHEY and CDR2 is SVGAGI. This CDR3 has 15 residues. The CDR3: CASSYRTGGSYGYTF. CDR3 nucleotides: TGTGCCAGCAGTTACCGGACAGGGGGGAGTTATGGCTACACCTTC.

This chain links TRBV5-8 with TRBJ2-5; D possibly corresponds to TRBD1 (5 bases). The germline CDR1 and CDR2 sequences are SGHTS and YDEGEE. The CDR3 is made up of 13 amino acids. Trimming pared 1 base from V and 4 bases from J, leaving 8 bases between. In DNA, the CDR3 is TGTGCCAGCAGCTTGAAAGGGGCAGAGACCCAGTACTTC. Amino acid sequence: CASSLKGAETQYF. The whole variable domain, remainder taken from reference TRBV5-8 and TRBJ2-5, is EAGVTQSPTHLIKTRGQQATLRCSPISGHTSVYWYQQALGLGLQFLLWYDEGEERNRGNFPPRFSGRQFPNYSSELNVNALELEDSALYLCASSLKGAETQYFGPGTRLLVL.

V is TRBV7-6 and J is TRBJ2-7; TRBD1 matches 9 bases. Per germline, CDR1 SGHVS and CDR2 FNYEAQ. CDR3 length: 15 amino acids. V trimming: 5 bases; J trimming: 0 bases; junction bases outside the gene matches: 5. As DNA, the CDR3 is TGTGCCAGCAGCCTGGGACAGGGCCCCTCCTACGAGCAGTACTTC. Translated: CASSLGQGPSYEQYF.

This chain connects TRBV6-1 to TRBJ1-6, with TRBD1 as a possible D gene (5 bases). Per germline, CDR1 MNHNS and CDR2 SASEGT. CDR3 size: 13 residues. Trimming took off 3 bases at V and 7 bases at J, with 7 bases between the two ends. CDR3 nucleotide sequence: TGTGCCAGCAGTGACAGGGTGAATTCACCCCTCCACTTT. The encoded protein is CASSDRVNSPLHF.

The chain's CDR3 is CASSRGVVLGPTDTQYF. DNA of the CDR3: TGCGCCAGCAGCCGTGGGGTCGTGTTAGGACCCACAGATACGCAGTATTTT. The genes are TRBV4-1 and TRBJ2-3; D is unresolved. V was cut by 4 bases and J by 2 bases, with 19 bases left in between. This CDR3 is 17 amino acids long. Germline CDR1 reads MGHRA; CDR2 reads YSYEKL.

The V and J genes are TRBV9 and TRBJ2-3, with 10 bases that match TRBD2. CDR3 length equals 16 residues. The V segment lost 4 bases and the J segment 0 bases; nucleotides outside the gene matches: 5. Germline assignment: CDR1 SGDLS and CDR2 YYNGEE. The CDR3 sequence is CASSQREGSSTDTQYF. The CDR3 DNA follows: TGTGCCAGCAGCCAGCGGGAGGGCTCTAGCACAGATACGCAGTATTTT.

In DNA form, the CDR3 reads TGCAGCGTAGGCGGACTAGCGGGAGGTAGACCCTACGAGCAGTACTTC. Protein: CSVGGLAGGRPYEQYF. V usage is TRBV29-1 and J usage is TRBJ2-7; 14 nucleotides match TRBD2. V shed 6 bases and J 2 bases; nucleotides not matched to a gene: 9. This CDR3 contains 16 residues. CDR1 and CDR2 (germline): SQVTM, ANQGSEA.

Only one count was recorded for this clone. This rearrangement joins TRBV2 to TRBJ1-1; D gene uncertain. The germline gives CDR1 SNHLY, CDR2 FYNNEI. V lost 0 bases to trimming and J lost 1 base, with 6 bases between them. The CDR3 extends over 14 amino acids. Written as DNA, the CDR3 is TGTGCCAGCAGTGAAGCTCCGGGGAACACTGAAGCTTTCTTT. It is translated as CASSEAPGNTEAFF.

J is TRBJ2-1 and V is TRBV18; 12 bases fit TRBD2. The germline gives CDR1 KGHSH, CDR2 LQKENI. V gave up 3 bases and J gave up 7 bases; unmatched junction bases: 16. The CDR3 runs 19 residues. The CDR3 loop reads CASSPVGTGSLAGGNEQFF. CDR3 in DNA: TGTGCCAGCTCACCGGTTGGGACAGGGTCGCTAGCGGGAGGGAATGAGCAGTTCTTC. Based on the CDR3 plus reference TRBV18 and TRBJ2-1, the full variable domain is NAGVMQNPRHLVRRRGQEARLRCSPMKGHSHVYWYRQLPEEGLKFMVYLQKENIIDESGMPKERFSAEFPKEGPSILRIQQVVRGDSAAYFCASSPVGTGSLAGGNEQFFGPGTRLTVL.

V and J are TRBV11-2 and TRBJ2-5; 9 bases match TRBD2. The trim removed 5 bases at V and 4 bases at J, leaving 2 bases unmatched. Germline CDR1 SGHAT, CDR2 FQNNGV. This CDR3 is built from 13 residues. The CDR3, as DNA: TGTGCCAGCAGCCCGGGACTAGCAGAGACCCAGTACTTC. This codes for CASSPGLAETQYF.

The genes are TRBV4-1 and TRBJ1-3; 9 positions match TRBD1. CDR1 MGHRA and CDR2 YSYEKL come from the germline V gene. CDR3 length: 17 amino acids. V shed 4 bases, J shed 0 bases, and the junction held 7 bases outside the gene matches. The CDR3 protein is CASSPSGTGNSGNTIYF. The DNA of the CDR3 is TGCGCCAGCAGCCCTTCCGGGACAGGGAACTCTGGAAACACCATATATTTT.

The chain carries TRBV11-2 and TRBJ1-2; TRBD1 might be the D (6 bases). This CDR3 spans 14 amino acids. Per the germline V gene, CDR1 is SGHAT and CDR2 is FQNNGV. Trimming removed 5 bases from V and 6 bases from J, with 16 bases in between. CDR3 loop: CASSIRGRGDGYTF. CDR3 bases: TGTGCCAGCAGCATCAGGGGACGCGGGGATGGCTACACCTTC. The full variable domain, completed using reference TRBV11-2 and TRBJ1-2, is EAGVAQSPRYKIIEKRQSVAFWCNPISGHATLYWYQQILGQGPKLLIQFQNNGVVDDSQLPKDRFSAERLKGVDSTLKIQPAKLEDSAVYLCASSIRGRGDGYTFGSGTRLTVV.

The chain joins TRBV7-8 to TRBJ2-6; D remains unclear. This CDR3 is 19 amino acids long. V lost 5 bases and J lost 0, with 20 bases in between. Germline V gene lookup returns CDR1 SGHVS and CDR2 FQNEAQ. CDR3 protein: CASSILKDLTLSGANVLTF. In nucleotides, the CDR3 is TGTGCCAGCAGCATCTTGAAGGACCTAACCCTCTCTGGGGCCAACGTCCTGACTTTC.

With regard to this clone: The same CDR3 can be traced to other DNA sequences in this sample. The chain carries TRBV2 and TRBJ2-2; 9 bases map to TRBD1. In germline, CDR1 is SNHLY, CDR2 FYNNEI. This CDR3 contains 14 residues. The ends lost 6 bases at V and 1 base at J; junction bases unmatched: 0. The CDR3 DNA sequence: TGTGCCAGCAGGGGACAGGGGAACACCGGGGAGCTGTTTTTT. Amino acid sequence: CASRGQGNTGELFF. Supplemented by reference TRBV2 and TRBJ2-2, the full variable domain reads EPEVTQTPSHQVTQMGQEVILRCVPISNHLYFYWYRQILGQKVEFLVSFYNNEISEKSEIFDDQFSVERPDGSNFTLKIRSTKLEDSAMYFCASRGQGNTGELFFGEGSRLTVL.

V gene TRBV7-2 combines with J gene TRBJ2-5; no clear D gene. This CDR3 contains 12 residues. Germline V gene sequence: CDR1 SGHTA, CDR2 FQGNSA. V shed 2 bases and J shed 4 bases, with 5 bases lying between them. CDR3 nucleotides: TGTGCCAGCAGCTTAAACATAGAGACCCAGTACTTC. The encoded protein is CASSLNIETQYF.

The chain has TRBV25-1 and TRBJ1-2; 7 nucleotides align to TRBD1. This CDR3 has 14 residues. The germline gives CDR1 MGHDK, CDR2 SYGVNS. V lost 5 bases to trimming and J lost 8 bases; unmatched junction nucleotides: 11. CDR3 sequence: CASSPMDRYGGYTF. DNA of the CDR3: TGTGCCAGCAGTCCGATGGACAGGTACGGAGGCTACACCTTC.

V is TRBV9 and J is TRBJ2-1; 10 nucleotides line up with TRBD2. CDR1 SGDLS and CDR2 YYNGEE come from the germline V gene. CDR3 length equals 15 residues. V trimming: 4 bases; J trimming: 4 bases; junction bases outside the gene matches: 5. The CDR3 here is CASSNSGRPYNEQFF. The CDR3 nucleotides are TGTGCCAGCAGCAATAGCGGGAGGCCTTACAATGAGCAGTTCTTC.

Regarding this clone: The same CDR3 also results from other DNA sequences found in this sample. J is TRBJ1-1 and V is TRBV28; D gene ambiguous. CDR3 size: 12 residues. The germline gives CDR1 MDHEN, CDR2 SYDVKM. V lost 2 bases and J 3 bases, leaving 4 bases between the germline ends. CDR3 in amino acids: CASSLQDTEAFF. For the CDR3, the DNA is TGTGCCAGCAGTTTACAGGACACTGAAGCTTTCTTT.

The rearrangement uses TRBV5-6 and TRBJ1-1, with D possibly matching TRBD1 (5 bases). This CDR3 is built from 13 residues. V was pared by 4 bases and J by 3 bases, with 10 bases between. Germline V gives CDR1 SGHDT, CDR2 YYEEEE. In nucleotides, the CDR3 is TGTGCCAGCAGCCCCGGGACCTACACTGAAGCTTTCTTT. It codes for CASSPGTYTEAFF.

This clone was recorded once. DNA of the CDR3: TGCGCCAGCAGAGTACCGGGACAGGGTGTCACCGGGGAGCTGTTTTTT. Protein product: CASRVPGQGVTGELFF. The V call is TRBV10-2, the J call TRBJ2-2; 9 positions agree with TRBD1. Germline CDR1 and CDR2: WSHSY and SAAADI. Unmatched junction bases numbered 9, after V lost 6 bases and J lost 4 bases. The CDR3 contains 16 residues.

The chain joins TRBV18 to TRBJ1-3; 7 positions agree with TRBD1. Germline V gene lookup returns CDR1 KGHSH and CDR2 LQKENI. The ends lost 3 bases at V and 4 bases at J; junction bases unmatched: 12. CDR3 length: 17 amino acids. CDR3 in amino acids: CASSPLGTATRGNTIYF. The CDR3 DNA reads TGTGCCAGCTCACCCCTCGGGACAGCAACTCGAGGAAACACCATATATTTT.

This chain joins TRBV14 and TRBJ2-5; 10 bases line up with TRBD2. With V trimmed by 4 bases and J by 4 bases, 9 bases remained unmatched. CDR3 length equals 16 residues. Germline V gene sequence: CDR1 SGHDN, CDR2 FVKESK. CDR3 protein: CASSPGLANSRETQYF. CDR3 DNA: TGTGCCAGCAGCCCGGGACTAGCGAACTCCCGAGAGACCCAGTACTTC.